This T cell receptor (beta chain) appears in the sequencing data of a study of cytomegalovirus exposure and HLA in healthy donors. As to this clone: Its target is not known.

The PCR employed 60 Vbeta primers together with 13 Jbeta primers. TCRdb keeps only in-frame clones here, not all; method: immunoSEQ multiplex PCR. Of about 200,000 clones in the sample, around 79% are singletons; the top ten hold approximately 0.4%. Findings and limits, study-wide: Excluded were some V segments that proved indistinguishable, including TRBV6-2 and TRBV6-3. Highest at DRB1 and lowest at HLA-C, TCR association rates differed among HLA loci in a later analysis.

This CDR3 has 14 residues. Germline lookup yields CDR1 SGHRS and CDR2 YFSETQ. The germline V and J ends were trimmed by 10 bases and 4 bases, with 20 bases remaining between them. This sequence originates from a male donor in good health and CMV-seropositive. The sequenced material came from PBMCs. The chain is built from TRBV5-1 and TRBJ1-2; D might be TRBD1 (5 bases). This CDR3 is CARPGEGLRYGYTF. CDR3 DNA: TGCGCCCGTCCCGGGGAGGGGCTTCGCTATGGCTACACCTTC.